What follows are 3 T cell receptor beta chains derived from one specimen sequenced in a study of blood T cell repertoires in COVID-19. The data were produced by immunoSEQ multiplex PCR, yet TCRdb's version contains in-frame clones alone and is incomplete. The sample includes some 62,000 clones, over 75% of them seen just once. Sequenced sample: peripheral blood. These receptors were collected from a man between 60 and 75 years old with acute or convalescent COVID-19.

CDR3 DNA: TGTGCCATCAGCGGGACAGGGGGAGGCACAGATACGCAGTATTTT. Residues: CAISGTGGGTDTQYF. The chain is built from TRBV10-3 and TRBJ2-3, with TRBD1 matching over 11 bases. V gave up 6 bases and J gave up 1 base; unmatched junction bases: 3. This CDR3 region has 15 residues. Germline V gene lookup returns CDR1 ENHRY and CDR2 SYGVKD.

About this clone: The same CDR3 is also encoded by other DNA sequences in this sample. This sequence joins TRBV5-6 and TRBJ1-2, with 7 bases identical to TRBD1. Trimming at V came to 5 bases and at J to 1 base, leaving 5 bases not matched to a gene. Germline CDR1 and CDR2: SGHDT and YYEEEE. The CDR3 runs 14 residues. CDR3 protein: CASRRDSLNYGYTF. For the CDR3, the DNA is TGTGCCAGCAGAAGGGACAGTCTTAACTATGGCTACACCTTC. The variable domain in full, with the rest retrieved from reference TRBV5-6 and TRBJ1-2, is DAGVTQSPTHLIKTRGQQVTLRCSPKSGHDTVSWYQQALGQGPQFIFQYYEEEERQRGNFPDRFSGHQFPNYSSELNVNALLLGDSALYLCASRRDSLNYGYTFGSGTRLTVV.

CDR3 sequence reads: CASSEQGWYGYTF. The CDR3 coding sequence is TGTGCCAGCAGCGAACAGGGATGGTATGGCTACACCTTC. The rearrangement uses TRBV3-1 (or the pseudogene TRBV3-2) and TRBJ1-2; weak D call: TRBD1 (6 bases). V was pared by 5 bases and J by 5 bases, with 12 bases between. The CDR3 sequence is 13 residues long. CDR1 LGHDT and CDR2 YNNKEL come from the germline V gene (reference sequence).